These T cell receptor beta chains were read from a single sample in a study of cytomegalovirus exposure and HLA in healthy donors. The table came from immunoSEQ multiplex PCR; TCRdb's copy has only in-frame clones and leaves some out. Found here are about 73,000 clones, 75% of them singletons; the top ten hold around an eighth. Sequenced input: PBMCs. These receptors were collected from a man aged 65 to 79 in good health and CMV-seronegative. Both conserved end residues are part of each CDR3. D genes are given only for firm matches. The size of a clone is reported for some rows only, either as once, few or many, or as a class for expanded clones.

clone size	J gene	D gene	V gene	CDR3 protein	CDR3 DNA
few	TRBJ2-4	TRBD2	TRBV7-2	CASSFTTSGSKNIQYF	TGTGCCAGCAGCTTTACGACTAGCGGCAGTAAAAACATTCAGTACTTC
once	TRBJ2-3	NA	TRBV13	CASSLPGSDTQYF	TGTGCCAGCAGCTTACCGGGGTCAGATACGCAGTATTTT
NA	TRBJ2-3	NA	TRBV5-1	CASRLTVSSTDTQYF	TGCGCCAGCAGACTGACTGTATCTAGCACAGATACGCAGTATTTT
NA	TRBJ1-2	NA	TRBV6-5	CASSSWALQGYTF	TGTGCCAGCAGCTCCTGGGCACTTCAGGGCTACACCTTC
NA	TRBJ2-1	TRBD2	TRBV11-3	CASSSGVSNEQFF	TGTGCCAGCAGTAGCGGGGTATCAAATGAGCAGTTCTTC
NA	TRBJ2-4	NA	TRBV5-1	CASSFLGVGNIQYF	TGCGCCAGCAGCTTTCTGGGAGTAGGGAACATTCAGTACTTC
NA	TRBJ2-2	NA	TRBV5-6	CASSLVGGSNTGELFF	TGTGCCAGCAGCTTGGTCGGGGGATCGAACACCGGGGAGCTGTTTTTT
NA	TRBJ2-2	NA	TRBV5-1	CASRNGDTGELFF	TGCGCCAGCAGGAACGGGGACACCGGGGAGCTGTTTTTT
NA	TRBJ2-1	TRBD2	TRBV5-5	CASSLGASGTNEQFF	TGTGCCAGCAGCTTGGGGGCTAGCGGAACGAATGAGCAGTTCTTC
NA	TRBJ1-4	NA	TRBV27	CASGITGMSEKLFF	TGTGCCAGCGGAATTACAGGGATGTCGGAAAAACTGTTTTTT
NA	TRBJ2-3	NA	TRBV28	CASSSTGAGTDTQYF	TGTGCCAGCAGTTCTACTGGGGCTGGCACAGATACGCAGTATTTT
once	TRBJ2-1	NA	TRBV9	CASSVYLSAHEQFF	TGTGCCAGCAGCGTATATCTGAGCGCCCATGAGCAGTTCTTC
NA	TRBJ1-2	NA	TRBV6-5	CASSYSGTRAYGYTF	TGTGCCAGCAGTTACTCGGGGACAAGGGCCTATGGCTACACCTTC
NA	TRBJ1-5	NA	TRBV4-3	CASSQEEGRQPQHF	TGCGCCAGCAGCCAAGAGGAGGGACGGCAGCCCCAGCATTTT
NA	TRBJ2-3	TRBD1	TRBV19	CASSNPGQGTDTQYF	TGTGCCAGTAGTAACCCGGGACAGGGGACAGATACGCAGTATTTT
once	TRBJ2-1	NA	TRBV2	CASSDSAGSYNEQFF	TGTGCCAGCAGTGATTCCGCGGGCTCCTACAATGAGCAGTTCTTC
few	TRBJ1-1	TRBD1	TRBV28	CASSPRGTEAFF	TGTGCCAGCAGTCCCAGGGGGACTGAAGCTTTCTTT
few	TRBJ1-4	NA	TRBV28	CASSSNTGPQTNEKLFF	TGTGCCAGCAGTTCGAACACAGGGCCCCAAACTAATGAAAAACTGTTTTTT
few	TRBJ2-5	TRBD1	TRBV6-6	CASNSQGAQETQYF	TGTGCCAGCAACTCACAGGGGGCGCAAGAGACCCAGTACTTC
NA	TRBJ2-7	NA	TRBV5-4	CASRPVGSMYEQYF	TGTGCCAGCAGACCTGTTGGCTCGATGTACGAGCAGTACTTC
NA	TRBJ1-4	NA	TRBV5-7	CASSLAEGKLFF	TGTGCCAGCAGCTTGGCCGAGGGAAAACTGTTTTTT
NA	TRBJ1-5	NA	TRBV28	CASSRTGRQPQHF	TGTGCCAGCAGTAGAACAGGGCGGCAGCCCCAGCATTTT
NA	TRBJ1-2	NA	TRBV19	CASSTYRYGYTF	TGTGCCAGTAGTACCTACAGATATGGCTACACCTTC
few	TRBJ1-3	TRBD1	TRBV6-6	CASSYQGDSGNTIYF	TGTGCCAGCAGTTACCAGGGGGACTCTGGAAACACCATATATTTT
NA	TRBJ2-5	TRBD1	TRBV28	CASSTGTGPEETQYF	TGTGCCAGCAGTACCGGGACAGGGCCGGAAGAGACCCAGTACTTC
NA	TRBJ1-1	TRBD1	TRBV11-3	CASSFTGDTEAFF	TGTGCCAGCAGCTTTACAGGGGACACTGAAGCTTTCTTT
NA	TRBJ1-4	NA	TRBV6-1	CASSEASEEWNEKLFF	TGTGCCAGCAGTGAAGCGAGTGAAGAGTGGAATGAAAAACTGTTTTTT
once	TRBJ2-7	TRBD1	TRBV28	CASRPMTGTAYEQYF	TGTGCCAGCAGGCCGATGACCGGGACAGCCTACGAGCAGTACTTC
NA	TRBJ2-5	NA	TRBV5-1	CASSAGTLETQYF	TGCGCCAGCAGCGCCGGGACTTTAGAGACCCAGTACTTC
NA	TRBJ2-3	TRBD2	TRBV11-2	CASSYPGGPGTDTQYF	TGTGCCAGCAGCTACCCGGGGGGGCCGGGCACAGATACGCAGTATTTT
few	TRBJ1-5	TRBD1	TRBV4-1	CASSQLMTGYQPQHF	TGCGCCAGCAGCCAGCTAATGACAGGGTACCAGCCCCAGCATTTT
NA	TRBJ2-7	NA	TRBV9	CASSVDPERSEQYF	TGTGCCAGCAGCGTAGATCCTGAGCGTTCCGAGCAGTACTTC
NA	TRBJ2-5	TRBD2	TRBV6-6	CASSSQRGGTETQYF	TGTGCCAGCAGTTCCCAGCGGGGGGGCACAGAGACCCAGTACTTC
NA	TRBJ2-7	TRBD1	TRBV6-5	CASGRTGHEQYF	TGTGCCAGCGGAAGGACAGGGCACGAGCAGTACTTC
NA	TRBJ1-6	NA	TRBV25-1	CASSEDISNSPLHF	TGTGCCAGCAGTGAGGACATATCTAATTCACCCCTCCACTTT
NA	TRBJ2-7	TRBD2	TRBV19	CASSMSGVNEQYF	TGTGCCAGTAGTATGAGCGGGGTGAACGAGCAGTACTTC
NA	TRBJ2-7	TRBD2	TRBV9	CASSPPGGRPYF	TGTGCCAGCAGCCCCCCGGGGGGACGGCCGTACTTC
once	TRBJ2-3	NA	TRBV7-9	CAISPRSTDTQYF	TGTGCCATCTCCCCGAGAAGCACAGATACGCAGTATTTT